This is a list of T cell receptor beta chains from one sample in a study of T-cell reconstitution after alpha-beta-depleted transplantation in children. Each CDR3 protein is one row after TCRdb ran MiXCR on the PCR reads. The data show hundreds of thousands of distinct CDR3 sequences, roughly 7.8% seen once. The specimen was peripheral blood, collected 360 days after TCRalphabeta/CD19-depleted stem cell transplant. Receptors originate from a female patient aged 2 to 10 who had a stem cell transplant for Fanconi anemia, so the T cells may come from the graft donor. CDR3s include the opening cysteine and the closing phenylalanine or tryptophan. Each record gives: D gene, V gene, clone size, J gene, CDR3 protein, CDR3 DNA. D genes are given only for firm matches. Some rows mark clone size as missing; the rest say once, few, many or name a class of expanded clone.

-	TRBV6-2/TRBV6-3	-	TRBJ2-7	CASSSGPKHDYEQYF	TGTGCCAGCAGTAGCGGACCTAAACATGACTACGAGCAGTACTTC
TRBD2	TRBV6-2/TRBV6-3	few	TRBJ2-5	CASSYPLGGASETQYF	TGTGCCAGCAGTTACCCTCTCGGGGGGGCTTCAGAGACCCAGTACTTC
-	TRBV7-6	few	TRBJ2-1	CASSFRGGQDEQFF	TGTGCCAGCAGCTTCCGCGGGGGCCAAGATGAGCAGTTCTTC
-	TRBV27	many	TRBJ2-3	CASSWRIGTDTQYF	TGTGCCAGCAGTTGGAGGATCGGCACAGATACGCAGTATTTT
TRBD2	TRBV10-3	many	TRBJ2-1	CAIRAPGLQFDYNEQFF	TGTGCCATCAGGGCCCCGGGACTACAATTTGACTACAATGAGCAGTTCTTC
TRBD2	TRBV24-1	many	TRBJ2-7	CATSDLGLAGDEQYF	TGTGCCACCAGTGATTTAGGACTAGCGGGCGACGAGCAGTACTTC
-	TRBV5-1	many	TRBJ2-5	CASSLYGGETQYF	TGCGCCAGCAGCTTGTACGGTGGGGAGACCCAGTACTTC
-	TRBV12-3/TRBV12-4	many	TRBJ1-1	CASSLFRQINTEAFF	TGTGCCAGCAGTTTATTTAGGCAAATCAACACTGAAGCTTTCTTT
-	TRBV5-1	once	TRBJ2-1	CASSLVGEWSYNEQFF	TGCGCCAGCAGCTTGGTAGGGGAGTGGTCCTACAATGAGCAGTTCTTC
-	TRBV7-9	many	TRBJ2-1	CGLTASYNEQFF	TGTGGGTTAACGGCCTCCTACAATGAGCAGTTCTTC
-	TRBV28	-	TRBJ1-6	CASKLTPNSPLHF	TGTGCCAGCAAATTGACACCTAATTCACCCCTCCACTTT
TRBD2	TRBV9	many	TRBJ2-7	CASSVAGTNYEQYF	TGTGCCAGCAGCGTAGCGGGGACTAACTACGAGCAGTACTTC
-	TRBV5-4	once	TRBJ2-5	CASSLRGDETQYF	TGTGCCAGCAGCTTACGGGGCGACGAGACCCAGTACTTC
-	TRBV9	many	TRBJ2-7	CASSSPGGYEQYF	TGTGCCAGCAGCTCACCCGGGGGTTACGAGCAGTACTTC
TRBD2	TRBV7-9	many	TRBJ2-1	CASSLDGLAGDEQFF	TGTGCCAGCAGCTTAGACGGACTAGCGGGAGATGAGCAGTTCTTC
-	TRBV10-3	-	TRBJ2-1	CAISREFLFSYNEQFF	TGTGCCATCAGCCGTGAATTCCTCTTCTCCTACAATGAGCAGTTCTTC
-	TRBV20-1	many	TRBJ1-1	CSARGFQEGTEAFF	TGCAGTGCTAGGGGGTTCCAGGAGGGCACTGAAGCTTTCTTT
-	TRBV12-3/TRBV12-4	few	TRBJ1-6	CASSPGVYNSPLHF	TGTGCCAGCAGCCCAGGGGTCTATAATTCACCCCTCCACTTT
TRBD2	TRBV29-1	many	TRBJ2-3	CSARLARSTDTQYF	TGCAGCGCCCGACTAGCGCGTAGCACAGATACGCAGTATTTT
TRBD1	TRBV24-1	-	TRBJ1-2	CATSDLDRATGYTF	TGTGCCACCAGTGATTTGGACAGGGCGACTGGCTACACCTTC
TRBD2	TRBV24-1	many	TRBJ2-1	CATSLAGGPDDEQFF	TGTGCCACCTCTCTAGCGGGGGGGCCAGACGATGAGCAGTTCTTC
TRBD2	TRBV10-3	many	TRBJ2-5	CAIGGGETQYF	TGTGCCATCGGCGGGGGAGAGACCCAGTACTTC
-	TRBV12-3/TRBV12-4	many	TRBJ1-1	CASSLVGGGHKAFF	TGTGCCAGCAGTTTGGTAGGTGGGGGGCACAAAGCTTTCTTT
TRBD1	TRBV20-1	-	TRBJ1-2	CTCDRGRRGGYTF	TGCACCTGTGACAGGGGGCGAAGAGGCGGCTACACCTTC
-	TRBV20-1	few	TRBJ1-2	CSATRDARSYGYTF	TGCAGTGCTACCAGGGACGCTAGATCCTATGGCTACACTTTC
TRBD2	TRBV9	many	TRBJ2-3	CASSPWTGGASSGTQYF	TGTGCCAGCAGCCCATGGACCGGGGGGGCTTCGTCAGGTACGCAGTATTTT
-	TRBV16	-	TRBJ1-2	CASSQSIRETGNYGYTF	TGTGCCAGCAGCCAATCGATTAGGGAAACGGGCAACTATGGCTACACCTTC
TRBD1	TRBV29-1	many	TRBJ1-1	CSGHRGQDTEAFF	TGCAGCGGGCACAGGGGGCAGGACACTGAAGCTTTCTTT
-	TRBV13	many	TRBJ2-7	CASSLGSEQYF	TGTGCCAGCAGCTTAGGTTCCGAGCAGTACTTC
-	TRBV5-1	many	TRBJ2-5	CASSLNPGVETQYF	TGCGCCAGCAGCTTGAATCCGGGGGTGGAGACCCAGTACTTC
-	TRBV18	many	TRBJ2-3	CASSPGPSTDTQYF	TGTGCCAGCAGCCCGGGACCCAGCACAGATACGCAGTATTTT
TRBD2	TRBV29-1	many	TRBJ2-1	CSSLAGGDNEQFF	TGCAGCTCCTTAGCGGGGGGCGACAATGAGCAGTTCTTC
TRBD1	TRBV24-1	many	TRBJ2-1	CATSDSPGQGRNEQFF	TGTGCCACCAGTGATTCCCCGGGACAGGGGAGGAATGAGCAGTTCTTC
-	TRBV5-1	-	TRBJ2-5	CASTPDRRGETQYF	TGCGCCAGCACCCCAGACAGGCGCGGAGAGACCCAGTACTTC
-	TRBV12-3/TRBV12-4	many	TRBJ2-7	CASSLGVLSEQYF	TGTGCCAGCAGTTTAGGGGTTCTCAGCGAGCAGTACTTC
-	TRBV10-3	-	TRBJ2-2	CAISERRRGTGELFF	TGTGCCATCAGTGAGCGGAGGAGAGGCACCGGGGAGCTGTTTTTT
TRBD1	TRBV6-5	few	TRBJ1-2	CASSYLTGGGGGYTF	TGTGCCAGCAGTTACTTGACAGGGGGGGGAGGCGGCTACACCTTC
-	TRBV29-1	many	TRBJ2-1	CSVVKGAGNEQFF	TGCAGCGTCGTGAAGGGCGCTGGCAATGAGCAGTTCTTC
-	TRBV28	many	TRBJ1-2	CASTSQGSSYGYTF	TGTGCCAGCACCTCGCAGGGATCTTCCTATGGCTACACCTTC
-	TRBV7-3	many	TRBJ2-5	CASSLLGSRETQYF	TGTGCCAGCAGCTTATTAGGTAGTAGAGAGACCCAGTACTTC
-	TRBV5-1	-	TRBJ1-1	CASSLSTENTEAFF	TGCGCCAGCAGCTTGAGTACGGAGAACACTGAAGCTTTCTTT
-	TRBV7-9	-	TRBJ2-7	CASSLEGRAYEQYF	TGTGCCAGCAGCTTGGAAGGAAGGGCCTACGAGCAGTACTTC
-	TRBV10-2	many	TRBJ2-2	CASSDRRRFGELFF	TGCGCCAGCAGTGACCGTAGGCGCTTCGGGGAGCTGTTTTTT
-	TRBV6-5	few	TRBJ1-6	CASSYQKGGGSYNSPLHF	TGTGCCAGCAGTTACCAAAAGGGGGGTGGCTCCTATAATTCACCCCTCCACTTT
-	TRBV3-1	few	TRBJ2-1	CASSRTVWSSYNEQFF	TGTGCCAGCAGCCGGACAGTTTGGAGCTCCTACAATGAGCAGTTCTTC
-	TRBV15	many	TRBJ1-4	CATSRYTGPAEKLFF	TGTGCCACCAGCAGATACACAGGTCCGGCAGAAAAACTGTTTTTT
TRBD1	TRBV11-2	many	TRBJ1-1	CASSSGQGGSWNTEAFF	TGTGCCAGCAGCTCCGGACAGGGGGGTAGTTGGAACACTGAAGCTTTCTTT
-	TRBV6-6	many	TRBJ2-1	CATEGGDEQFF	TGTGCCACCGAGGGTGGGGATGAGCAGTTCTTC
-	TRBV7-9	few	TRBJ2-3	CASSPKGGGTDTQYF	TGTGCCAGCAGCCCGAAGGGTGGGGGAACAGATACGCAGTATTTT
TRBD1	TRBV29-1	many	TRBJ1-3	CSGTGTAGNTIYF	TGCAGCGGGACCGGGACAGCGGGGAACACCATATATTTT
-	TRBV7-9	many	TRBJ2-2	CASSFMGGGELFF	TGTGCCAGCAGCTTTATGGGTGGCGGGGAGCTGTTTTTT
TRBD2	TRBV5-1	-	TRBJ2-7	CASSATSGGTYRYEQYF	TGCGCCAGCAGCGCTACTAGCGGGGGGACATACCGATACGAGCAGTACTTC
-	TRBV3-1	-	TRBJ1-3	CASSQDGFAGNTIYF	TGTGCCAGCAGCCAAGACGGGTTCGCAGGAAACACCATATATTTT
TRBD2	TRBV4-2	many	TRBJ2-3	CASSQGKSAGGLTTDTQYF	TGTGCCAGCAGCCAAGGAAAATCGGCGGGGGGACTAACCACAGATACGCAGTATTTT
-	TRBV27	many	TRBJ2-2	CASSPLYTGELFF	TGTGCCAGCAGTCCTCTGTACACCGGGGAGCTGTTTTTT
-	TRBV19	-	TRBJ2-1	CASSIVGTATSDEQFF	TGTGCCAGTAGTATAGTCGGGACTGCAACGAGCGATGAGCAGTTCTTC
TRBD1	TRBV14	-	TRBJ2-5	CASRHTGTGQETQYF	TGTGCCAGCAGACATACCGGGACAGGGCAAGAGACCCAGTACTTC
-	TRBV20-1	many	TRBJ2-5	CSARVGETQYF	TGCAGTGCTAGAGTAGGAGAGACCCAGTACTTC
-	TRBV30	-	TRBJ1-1	CAWSVGWGMGTEAFF	TGTGCCTGGAGTGTAGGGTGGGGTATGGGCACTGAAGCTTTCTTT
TRBD2	TRBV29-1	many	TRBJ2-2	CSVDKGLAGGTGELFF	TGCAGCGTTGACAAGGGGCTAGCGGGAGGCACCGGGGAGCTGTTTTTT